Each of the 14 T cell receptor beta chains below was sequenced from the same sample in a study of technical replicates of blood from several donors. Sequencing used immunoSEQ multiplex PCR; TCRdb keeps in-frame clones, though not all of them. Among just under 85,000 clones listed, approximately 90% were seen once. Sequencing was carried out using T cells isolated from PBMCs. The receptors here all came from a human donor in good health.

There are a few counts of this clone. Here the CDR3 DNA reads TGTGCCAGCAGCTCAGACCCAGAGAACACTGAAGCTTTCTTT. This encodes CASSSDPENTEAFF. V gene TRBV11-3 combines with J gene TRBJ1-1; D not resolved. Trimming removed 4 bases at V and 1 base at J, with 10 bases between. CDR1 and CDR2 from the germline V gene are SGHNT and YENEEA. The CDR3 covers 14 residues.

This chain links TRBV7-9 with TRBJ2-7; D possibly corresponds to TRBD2 (5 bases). The germline V gene has CDR1 SEHNR and CDR2 FQNEAQ (reference sequence). The V end was cut by 4 bases, the J end by 0 bases, with 13 bases between. The CDR3 sequence is 15 residues long. CDR3 region: CASSSTPSSSYEQYF. CDR3 DNA: TGTGCCAGCAGCTCAACTCCTAGCAGCTCCTACGAGCAGTACTTC. Full variable domain (outside the CDR3, taken from reference TRBV7-9 and TRBJ2-7): DTGVSQNPRHKITKRGQNVTFRCDPISEHNRLYWYRQTLGQGPEFLTYFQNEAQLEKSRLLSDRFSAERPKGSFSTLEIQRTEQGDSAMYLCASSSTPSSSYEQYFGPGTRLTVT.

The genes are TRBV9 and TRBJ2-5; TRBD1 is a possible D gene (6 bases). The V gene's germline CDR1 is SGDLS and CDR2 YYNGEE. V was clipped by 4 bases and J by 2 bases, with 12 bases between them. This CDR3 contains 14 residues. The CDR3 bases are TGTGCCAGCAGCCCGCGAGGGGGTCAAGAGACCCAGTACTTC. Encoded protein: CASSPRGGQETQYF.

The V gene is TRBV27, the J gene TRBJ2-1; 7 bases line up with TRBD1. Germline V gene lookup returns CDR1 MNHEY and CDR2 SMNVEV (reference sequence). The CDR3 extends over 13 amino acids. J gave up 12 bases and V 3 bases, and 8 bases lay outside the gene matches. DNA of the CDR3: TGTGCCAGCAGTTTGAGGCAGGGGGAATGGCAGTTCTTC. Its translation: CASSLRQGEWQFF.

This CDR3 reads CAISDEGKAHEQYF. For the CDR3, the DNA is TGTGCCATCAGTGATGAGGGAAAAGCCCACGAGCAGTACTTC. The J gene is TRBJ2-7, the V gene TRBV10-3; a weak D match, TRBD2 (5 bases). Per the germline V gene, CDR1 is ENHRY and CDR2 is SYGVKD. This CDR3 comprises 14 residues. Trimming took off 3 bases at V and 5 bases at J, with 14 bases between the two ends.

The gene calls are TRBV5-8 and TRBJ2-7; perhaps TRBD2 as D (5 bases). The CDR3 loop spans 14 amino acids. Per the germline V gene, CDR1 is SGHTS and CDR2 is YDEGEE. V lost 3 bases and J lost 2, with 12 bases in between. The CDR3 spells CASSWGGLAYEQYF. The DNA for the CDR3 is TGTGCCAGCAGCTGGGGTGGACTGGCCTACGAGCAGTACTTC. Combining the CDR3 with reference TRBV5-8 and TRBJ2-7 gives the whole variable domain EAGVTQSPTHLIKTRGQQATLRCSPISGHTSVYWYQQALGLGLQFLLWYDEGEERNRGNFPPRFSGRQFPNYSSELNVNALELEDSALYLCASSWGGLAYEQYFGPGTRLTVT.

This clone was seen just once. The chain carries TRBV19 and TRBJ2-3, with D tentatively TRBD2 (5 bases). The V and J ends lost 0 bases and 0 bases respectively, with 10 bases between them. The germline CDR1 and CDR2 sequences are LNHDA and SQIVND (reference sequence). The CDR3 consists of 16 residues. The CDR3 nucleotides read TGTGCCAGTAGTATAGATCCGGGGATGAGCACAGATACGCAGTATTTT. Translated: CASSIDPGMSTDTQYF. The variable domain in full, with the rest retrieved from reference TRBV19 and TRBJ2-3, is DGGITQSPKYLFRKEGQNVTLSCEQNLNHDAMYWYRQDPGQGLRLIYYSQIVNDFQKGDIAEGYSVSREKKESFPLTVTSAQKNPTAFYLCASSIDPGMSTDTQYFGPGTRLTVL.

The chain is built from TRBV19 and TRBJ2-7, with 7 bases lining up with TRBD1. Germline V CDR1 and CDR2: LNHDA, SQIVND (reference sequence). This CDR3 is 15 amino acids long. With 5 bases clipped from V and 3 bases from J, the junction kept 10 bases outside the gene matches. CDR3 residues: CASSVVRDSNYEQYF. In DNA, the CDR3 is TGTGCCAGTAGTGTCGTTCGGGACAGCAACTACGAGCAGTACTTC.

This chain connects TRBV11-3 to TRBJ1-5, with D perhaps matching TRBD1 (5 bases). Trimming shortened V by 1 base and J by 4 bases, and 8 bases separated the two germline ends. Germline lookup yields CDR1 SGHNT and CDR2 YENEEA. The CDR3 length is 14 residues. The CDR3 DNA is TGTGCCAGCAGCTTAGGCGGGGGTAATCAGCCCCAGCATTTT. It is translated as CASSLGGGNQPQHF.

J is TRBJ1-1 and V is TRBV30; D might be TRBD1 (5 bases). Germline assignment: CDR1 GTSNPN and CDR2 SVGIG (reference sequence). Trimming took off 1 base at V and 4 bases at J, with 16 bases between the two ends. This CDR3 spans 15 amino acids. CDR3 protein: CAWSARQGGVTEAFF. In DNA form, the CDR3 reads TGTGCCTGGAGTGCCAGGCAGGGCGGAGTCACTGAAGCTTTCTTT.

The chain has TRBV7-6 and TRBJ2-7; no reliable D call. This CDR3 is 14 amino acids long. Deletions cut 5 bases from V and 2 bases from J, with 13 bases between. Per the germline V gene, CDR1 is SGHVS and CDR2 is FNYEAQ. The CDR3 bases are TGTGCCAGCAGCCCTACTCGACAACCCTACGAGCAGTACTTC. This encodes CASSPTRQPYEQYF.

The V and J genes are TRBV5-1 and TRBJ2-3; tentative D call: TRBD2 (6 bases). Trimming took 1 base from V and 3 from J, leaving 12 bases between them. From germline, CDR1 is SGHRS and CDR2 YFSETQ. CDR3 length: 15 amino acids. The CDR3, as DNA: TGCGCCAGCAGCTTGATGGCGGGGACTACAGATACGCAGTATTTT. Translation: CASSLMAGTTDTQYF.

This chain links TRBV21-1 with TRBJ2-1; the table's TRBD2 call for D was not verified on the DNA. TRBV21-1 is tagged as a pseudogene. This CDR3 is 20 amino acids long. CDR3 loop: CASSRSLTWLAGENYNEQFF. The DNA for the CDR3 is TGTGCCAGCAGCCGGTCTCTAACTTGGCTAGCGGGAGAGAACTACAATGAGCAGTTCTTC.

V is TRBV6-5 and J is TRBJ2-7; 9 nucleotides match TRBD2. Germline CDR1 is MNHEY and CDR2 is SVGAGI. V shed 2 bases and J 2 bases; nucleotides not matched to a gene: 4. The CDR3 loop spans 15 amino acids. Here the CDR3 reads CASSYDLAGAYEQYF. CDR3 bases: TGTGCCAGCAGTTACGATTTAGCGGGAGCCTACGAGCAGTACTTC.